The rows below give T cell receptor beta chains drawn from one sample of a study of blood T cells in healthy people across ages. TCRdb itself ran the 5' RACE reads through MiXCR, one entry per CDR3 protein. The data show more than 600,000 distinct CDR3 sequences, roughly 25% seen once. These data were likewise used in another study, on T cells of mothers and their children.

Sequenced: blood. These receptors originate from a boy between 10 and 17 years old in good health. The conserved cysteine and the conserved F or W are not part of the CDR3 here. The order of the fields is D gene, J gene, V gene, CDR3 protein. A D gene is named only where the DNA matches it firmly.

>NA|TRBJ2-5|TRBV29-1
SVEQGRNEETQY
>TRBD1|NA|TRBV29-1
SVQGLSYEQY
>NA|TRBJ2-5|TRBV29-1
SVEDADGIEQETQY
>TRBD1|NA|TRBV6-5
ASSYSPPTGMGVLETQY
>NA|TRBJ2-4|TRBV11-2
ASSLEAAKNIQY
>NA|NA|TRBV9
ASSAFGGAYEQY
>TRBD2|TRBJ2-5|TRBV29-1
SVEGTSGGDQETQY
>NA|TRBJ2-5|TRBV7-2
ASSLVGMETQY
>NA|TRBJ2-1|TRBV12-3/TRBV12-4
ASSLAEISYNEQF
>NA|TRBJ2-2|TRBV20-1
SARRADTGELF
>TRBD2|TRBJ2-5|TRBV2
ASSEASGGRIETQY
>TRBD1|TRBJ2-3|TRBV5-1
ASSFSTGARSDTQY
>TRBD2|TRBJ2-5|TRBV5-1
ASSLGTSGGAETQY